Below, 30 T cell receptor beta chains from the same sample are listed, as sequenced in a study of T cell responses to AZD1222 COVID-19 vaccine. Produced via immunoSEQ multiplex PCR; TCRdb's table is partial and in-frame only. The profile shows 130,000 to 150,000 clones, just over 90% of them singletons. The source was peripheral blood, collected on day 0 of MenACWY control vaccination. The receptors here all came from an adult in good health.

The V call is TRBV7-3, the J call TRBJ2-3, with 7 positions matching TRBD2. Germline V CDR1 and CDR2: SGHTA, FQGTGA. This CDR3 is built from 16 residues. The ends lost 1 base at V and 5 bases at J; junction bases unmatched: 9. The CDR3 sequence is CASSLNSGNGEDTQYF. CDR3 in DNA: TGTGCCAGCAGCTTAAACAGCGGGAACGGGGAAGATACGCAGTATTTT.

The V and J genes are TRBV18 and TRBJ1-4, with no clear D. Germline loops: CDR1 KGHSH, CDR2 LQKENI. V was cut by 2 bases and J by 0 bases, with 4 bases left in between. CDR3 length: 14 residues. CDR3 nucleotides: TGTGCCAGCTCACCAACGACAACTAATGAAAAACTGTTTTTT. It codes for CASSPTTTNEKLFF.

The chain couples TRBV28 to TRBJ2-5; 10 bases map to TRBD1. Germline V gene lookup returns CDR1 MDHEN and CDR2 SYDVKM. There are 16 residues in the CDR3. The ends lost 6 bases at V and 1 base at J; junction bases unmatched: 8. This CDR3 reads CASSHGDRGFQETQYF. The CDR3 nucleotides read TGTGCCAGCAGCCATGGGGACAGGGGTTTCCAAGAGACCCAGTACTTC.

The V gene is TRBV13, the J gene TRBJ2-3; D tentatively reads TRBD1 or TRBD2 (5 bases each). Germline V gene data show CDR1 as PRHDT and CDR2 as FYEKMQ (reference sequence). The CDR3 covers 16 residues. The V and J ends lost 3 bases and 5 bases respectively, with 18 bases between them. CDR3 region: CASSFWTLSGRDTQYF. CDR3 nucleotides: TGTGCCAGCAGCTTTTGGACACTGTCGGGGAGAGATACGCAGTATTTT.

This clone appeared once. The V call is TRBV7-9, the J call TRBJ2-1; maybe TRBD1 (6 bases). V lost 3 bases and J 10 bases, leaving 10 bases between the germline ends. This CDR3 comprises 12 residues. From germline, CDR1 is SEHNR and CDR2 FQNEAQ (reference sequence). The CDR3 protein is CASSFTDREQFF. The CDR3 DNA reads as TGTGCCAGCAGCTTCACAGACAGGGAGCAGTTCTTC.

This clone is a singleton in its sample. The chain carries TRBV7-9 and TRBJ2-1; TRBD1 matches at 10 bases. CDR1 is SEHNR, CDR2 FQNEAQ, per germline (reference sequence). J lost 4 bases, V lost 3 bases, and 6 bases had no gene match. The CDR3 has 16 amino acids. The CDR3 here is CASSFQDRGGYNEQFF. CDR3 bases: TGTGCCAGCAGCTTCCAGGACAGGGGGGGATACAATGAGCAGTTCTTC. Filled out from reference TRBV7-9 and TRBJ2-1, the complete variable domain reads DTGVSQNPRHKITKRGQNVTFRCDPISEHNRLYWYRQTLGQGPEFLTYFQNEAQLEKSRLLSDRFSAERPKGSFSTLEIQRTEQGDSAMYLCASSFQDRGGYNEQFFGPGTRLTVL.

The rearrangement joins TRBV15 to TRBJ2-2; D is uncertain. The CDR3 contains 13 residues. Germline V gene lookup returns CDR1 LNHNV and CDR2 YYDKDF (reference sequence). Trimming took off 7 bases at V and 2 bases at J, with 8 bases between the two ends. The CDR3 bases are TGTGCCACCACGGCTTTCAACACCGGGGAGCTGTTTTTT. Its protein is CATTAFNTGELFF. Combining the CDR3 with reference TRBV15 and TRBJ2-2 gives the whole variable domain DAMVIQNPRYQVTQFGKPVTLSCSQTLNHNVMYWYQQKSSQAPKLLFHYYDKDFNNEADTPDNFQSRRPNTSFCFLDIRSPGLGDTAMYLCATTAFNTGELFFGEGSRLTVL.

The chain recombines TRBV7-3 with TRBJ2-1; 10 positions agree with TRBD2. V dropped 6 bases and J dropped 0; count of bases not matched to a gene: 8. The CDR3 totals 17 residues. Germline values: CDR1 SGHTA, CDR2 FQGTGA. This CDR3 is CASSYASGGPSYNEQFF. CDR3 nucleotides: TGTGCCAGCAGTTATGCTAGCGGGGGACCCTCCTACAATGAGCAGTTCTTC.

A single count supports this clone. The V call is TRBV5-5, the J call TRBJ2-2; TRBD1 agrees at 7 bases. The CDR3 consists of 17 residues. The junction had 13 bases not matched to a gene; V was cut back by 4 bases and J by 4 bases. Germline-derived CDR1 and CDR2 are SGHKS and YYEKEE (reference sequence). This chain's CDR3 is CASSLLGQARGTGELFF. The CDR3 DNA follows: TGTGCCAGCAGCCTTCTCGGACAGGCGCGAGGCACCGGGGAGCTGTTTTTT.

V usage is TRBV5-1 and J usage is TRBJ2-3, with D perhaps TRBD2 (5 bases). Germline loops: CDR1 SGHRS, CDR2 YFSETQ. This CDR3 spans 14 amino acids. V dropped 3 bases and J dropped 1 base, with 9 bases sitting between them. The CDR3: CASSSPGGTDTQYF. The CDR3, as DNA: TGCGCCAGCAGCTCCCCCGGGGGCACAGATACGCAGTATTTT. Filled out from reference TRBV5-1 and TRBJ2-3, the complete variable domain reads KAGVTQTPRYLIKTRGQQVTLSCSPISGHRSVSWYQQTPGQGLQFLFEYFSETQRNKGNFPGRFSGRQFSNSRSEMNVSTLELGDSALYLCASSSPGGTDTQYFGPGTRLTVL.

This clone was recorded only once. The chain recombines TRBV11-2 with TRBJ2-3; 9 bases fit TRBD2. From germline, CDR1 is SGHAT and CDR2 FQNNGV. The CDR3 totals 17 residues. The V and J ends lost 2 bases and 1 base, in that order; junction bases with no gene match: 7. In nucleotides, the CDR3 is TGTGCCAGCAGCTTAAAGCGGGGGGCGGGGGGCACAGATACGCAGTATTTT. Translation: CASSLKRGAGGTDTQYF. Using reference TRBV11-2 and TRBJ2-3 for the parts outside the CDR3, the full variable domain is EAGVAQSPRYKIIEKRQSVAFWCNPISGHATLYWYQQILGQGPKLLIQFQNNGVVDDSQLPKDRFSAERLKGVDSTLKIQPAKLEDSAVYLCASSLKRGAGGTDTQYFGPGTRLTVL.

This chain's CDR3 is CASRPTVGTTGELFF. Written as DNA, the CDR3 is TGCGCCAGCAGGCCAACGGTCGGAACCACCGGGGAGCTGTTTTTT. This chain links TRBV5-1 with TRBJ2-2; D remains ambiguous. The CDR3 length is 15 residues. Germline lookup yields CDR1 SGHRS and CDR2 YFSETQ. V was shortened by 5 bases and J by 4 bases, with 15 bases between the two germline ends.

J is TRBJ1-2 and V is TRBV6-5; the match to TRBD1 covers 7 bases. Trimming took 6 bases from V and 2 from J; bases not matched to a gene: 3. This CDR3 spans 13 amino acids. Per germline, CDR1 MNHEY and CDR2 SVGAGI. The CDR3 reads CASRPGQNYGYTF. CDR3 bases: TGTGCCAGCAGGCCGGGACAGAACTATGGCTACACCTTC.

Here the CDR3 DNA reads TGTGCCAGCAGCCCTTTAAGAGGGCGGCGGGGGGGCGAGACCCAGTACTTC. Translated, it gives CASSPLRGRRGGETQYF. The genes are TRBV6-2 or TRBV6-3 and TRBJ2-5; 9 bases map to TRBD2. The CDR3 contains 17 residues. Germline loops: CDR1 MNHEY, CDR2 SVGEGT. The trim removed 6 bases at V and 5 bases at J, leaving 16 bases unmatched.

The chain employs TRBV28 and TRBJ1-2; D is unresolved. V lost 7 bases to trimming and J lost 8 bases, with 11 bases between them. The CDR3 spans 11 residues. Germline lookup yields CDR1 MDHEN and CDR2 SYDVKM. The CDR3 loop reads CASIRAGGYTF. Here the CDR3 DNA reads TGTGCCAGCATCAGAGCTGGAGGCTACACCTTC.

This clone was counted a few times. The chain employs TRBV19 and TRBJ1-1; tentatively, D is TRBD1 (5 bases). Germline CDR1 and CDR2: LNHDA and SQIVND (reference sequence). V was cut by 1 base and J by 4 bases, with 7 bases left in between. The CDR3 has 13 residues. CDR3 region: CASSIGDLTEAFF. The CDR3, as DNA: TGTGCCAGTAGTATAGGGGACCTCACTGAAGCTTTCTTT.

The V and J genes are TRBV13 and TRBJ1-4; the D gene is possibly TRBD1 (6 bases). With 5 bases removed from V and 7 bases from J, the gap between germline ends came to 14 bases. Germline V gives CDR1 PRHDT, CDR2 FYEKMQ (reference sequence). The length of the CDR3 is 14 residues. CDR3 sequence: CASSRTGSGEKLFF. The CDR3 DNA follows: TGTGCCAGCAGCCGAACAGGGTCTGGTGAAAAACTGTTTTTT.

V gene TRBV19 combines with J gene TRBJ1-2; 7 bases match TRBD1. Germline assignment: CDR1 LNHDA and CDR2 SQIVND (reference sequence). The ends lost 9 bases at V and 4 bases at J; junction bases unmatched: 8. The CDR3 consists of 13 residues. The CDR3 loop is CASYSSGGYGYTF. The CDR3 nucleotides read TGTGCCAGCTACTCCTCAGGGGGCTATGGCTACACCTTC.

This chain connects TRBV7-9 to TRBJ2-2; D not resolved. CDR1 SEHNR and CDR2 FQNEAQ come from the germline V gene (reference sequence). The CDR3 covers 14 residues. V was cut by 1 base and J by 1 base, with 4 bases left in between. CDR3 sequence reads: CASSLGENTGELFF. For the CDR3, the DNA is TGTGCCAGCAGCTTAGGAGAGAACACCGGGGAGCTGTTTTTT.

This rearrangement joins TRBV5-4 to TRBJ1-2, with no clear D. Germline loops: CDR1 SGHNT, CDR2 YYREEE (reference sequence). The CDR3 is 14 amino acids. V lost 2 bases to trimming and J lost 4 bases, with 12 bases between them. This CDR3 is CASSFLAKAYGYTF. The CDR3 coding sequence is TGTGCCAGCAGCTTTTTGGCCAAAGCCTATGGCTACACCTTC.

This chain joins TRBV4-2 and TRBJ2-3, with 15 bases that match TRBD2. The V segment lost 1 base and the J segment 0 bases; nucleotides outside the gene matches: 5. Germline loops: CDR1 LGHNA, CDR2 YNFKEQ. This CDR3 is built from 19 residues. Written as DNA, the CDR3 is TGTGCCAGCAGCCAAGCCGGACTAGCGGGGGGGCGTAGCACAGATACGCAGTATTTT. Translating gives CASSQAGLAGGRSTDTQYF.

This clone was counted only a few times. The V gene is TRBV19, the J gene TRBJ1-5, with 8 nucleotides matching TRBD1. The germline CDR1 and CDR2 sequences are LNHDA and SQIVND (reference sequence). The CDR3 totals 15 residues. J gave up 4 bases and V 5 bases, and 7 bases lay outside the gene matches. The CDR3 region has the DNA TGTGCCAGTAGTTCTCTGGACAGGGAGAATCAGCCCCAGCATTTT. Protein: CASSSLDRENQPQHF.

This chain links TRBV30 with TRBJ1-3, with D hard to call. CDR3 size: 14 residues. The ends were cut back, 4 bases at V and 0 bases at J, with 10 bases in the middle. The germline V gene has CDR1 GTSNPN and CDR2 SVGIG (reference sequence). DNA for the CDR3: TGTGCCTGGATCCCTCATTACTCTGGAAACACCATATATTTT. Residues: CAWIPHYSGNTIYF.

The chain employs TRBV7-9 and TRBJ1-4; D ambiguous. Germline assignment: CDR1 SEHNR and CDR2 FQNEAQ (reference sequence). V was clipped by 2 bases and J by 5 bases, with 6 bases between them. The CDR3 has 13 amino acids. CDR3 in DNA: TGTGCCAGCAGCTTAAAAACAAATGAAAAACTGTTTTTT. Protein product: CASSLKTNEKLFF.

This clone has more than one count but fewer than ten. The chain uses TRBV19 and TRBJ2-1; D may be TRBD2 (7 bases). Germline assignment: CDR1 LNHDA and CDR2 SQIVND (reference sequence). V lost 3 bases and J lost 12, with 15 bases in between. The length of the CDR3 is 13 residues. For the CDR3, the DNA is TGTGCCAGTAGTATGATCGCCCGGGGGGCGCAGTTCTTC. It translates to CASSMIARGAQFF.

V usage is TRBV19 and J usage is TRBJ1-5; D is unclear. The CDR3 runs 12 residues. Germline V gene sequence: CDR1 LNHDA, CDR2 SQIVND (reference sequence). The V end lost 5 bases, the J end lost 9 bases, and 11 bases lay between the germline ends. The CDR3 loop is CASSALPGPQHF. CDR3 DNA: TGTGCCAGTAGTGCCCTGCCCGGGCCCCAGCATTTT.

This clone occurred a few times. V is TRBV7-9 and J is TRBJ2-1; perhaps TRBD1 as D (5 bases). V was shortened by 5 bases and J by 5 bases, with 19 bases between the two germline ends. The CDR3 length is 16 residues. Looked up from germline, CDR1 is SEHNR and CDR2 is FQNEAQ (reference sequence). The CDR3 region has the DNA TGTGCCAGCAGCCTCCAACCTTCGGCAGGGCACAATGAGCAGTTCTTC. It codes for CASSLQPSAGHNEQFF.

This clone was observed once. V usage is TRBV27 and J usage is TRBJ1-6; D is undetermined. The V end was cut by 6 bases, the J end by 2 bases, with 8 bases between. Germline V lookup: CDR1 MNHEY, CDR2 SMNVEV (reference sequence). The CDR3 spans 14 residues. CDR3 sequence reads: CASSLGTYNSPLHF. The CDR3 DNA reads TGTGCCAGCAGCCTCGGGACCTATAATTCACCCCTCCACTTT.

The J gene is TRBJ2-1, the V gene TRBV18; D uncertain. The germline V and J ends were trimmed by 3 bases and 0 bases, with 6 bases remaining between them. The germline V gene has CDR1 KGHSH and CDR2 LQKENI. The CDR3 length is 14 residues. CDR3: CASSPSSSYNEQFF. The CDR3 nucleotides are TGTGCCAGCTCACCCTCAAGCTCCTACAATGAGCAGTTCTTC.

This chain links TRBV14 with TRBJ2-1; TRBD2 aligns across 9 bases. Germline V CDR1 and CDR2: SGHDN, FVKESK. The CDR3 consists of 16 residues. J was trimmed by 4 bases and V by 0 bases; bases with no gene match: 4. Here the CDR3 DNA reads TGTGCCAGCAGCCAAGAGGCTAGCGGGATTTACAATGAGCAGTTCTTC. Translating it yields CASSQEASGIYNEQFF.